The 27 T cell receptor beta chains reported below all come from one sample, sequenced in a study of Tregs in tolerant kidney transplant recipients. Libraries were prepared by immunoSEQ multiplex PCR; TCRdb keeps only in-frame clonotypes and omits some of them. In all, the sample yields over 45,000 clones. The sample consisted of CD4+ T cells from blood, taken before the transplant. Receptor source: a human donor who received a combined kidney and bone marrow transplant.

Of note for this clone: The read comes to an end 3 residues before the CDR3 does, leaving the germline J gene to fill in the end. The chain couples TRBV30 to TRBJ1-1; D unresolved. V gave up 2 bases and J gave up 1 base, with 8 bases separating them. The CDR3 contains 13 residues. Germline values: CDR1 GTSNPN, CDR2 SVGIG (reference sequence). The CDR3 loop reads CAWSKGPNTEAFF. The DNA read from the CDR3 is TGTGCCTGGAGTAAGGGTCCGAACACTGAA.

In the case of this clone: The CDR3 end falls 3 residues outside the read, so it is completed with the germline J gene. The chain joins TRBV2 to TRBJ2-7; D is unresolved. Per the germline V gene, CDR1 is SNHLY and CDR2 is FYNNEI. The CDR3 is 14 amino acids. Trimming stripped 2 bases from V and 6 bases from J, with 14 bases between. The sequenced part of the CDR3 DNA is TGTGCCAGCAGTGAACAGGTACGGCTTGGCGAG. It specifies CASSEQVRLGE. The whole CDR3 reads CASSEQVRLGEQYF. The full variable domain, rest sourced from reference TRBV2 and TRBJ2-7, is EPEVTQTPSHQVTQMGQEVILRCVPISNHLYFYWYRQILGQKVEFLVSFYNNEISEKSEIFDDQFSVERPDGSNFTLKIRSTKLEDSAMYFCASSEQVRLGEQYFGPGTRLTVT.

A word on this clone: The read is 3 residues too short to cover the CDR3 end, so that end is filled in from the germline J gene. V is TRBV7-8 and J is TRBJ2-7; weak D call: TRBD2 (5 bases). CDR3 length equals 14 residues. V was trimmed by 5 bases and J by 0 bases, leaving 11 bases between them. From germline, CDR1 is SGHVS and CDR2 FQNEAQ. CDR3 protein: CASSQRADSYEQYF. CDR3 bases read: TGTGCCAGCAGCCAGAGGGCCGACTCCTACGAG.

On this clone: Read data end 3 residues before the CDR3 end; the end is taken from the germline J gene. V gene TRBV2 combines with J gene TRBJ1-3, with 7 bases lining up with TRBD1. CDR1 and CDR2 (germline): SNHLY, FYNNEI. V was clipped by 6 bases and J by 2 bases; unmatched bases: 13. There are 17 residues in the CDR3. CDR3 bases read: TGTGCCAGCAGAGATCGAGGGGGCTCAAGACCTGGAAACACC. Translation gives CASRDRGGSRPGNT. The entire CDR3 reads CASRDRGGSRPGNTIYF.

On this clone: The read ends 3 residues shy of where the CDR3 ends; the end is completed using the germline J gene. The chain links TRBV29-1 to TRBJ1-4; TRBD1 matches at 8 bases. CDR1 SQVTM and CDR2 ANQGSEA come from the germline V gene. This CDR3 spans 15 amino acids. V shed 4 bases, J shed 5 bases, and the junction held 9 bases outside the gene matches. The part of the CDR3 DNA that was read is TGCAGCGTTGGGGCCCCGGGACAGGCGAATGAAAAA. Encoded protein: CSVGAPGQANEK. The CDR3 as a whole reads CSVGAPGQANEKLFF. Based on the CDR3 plus reference TRBV29-1 and TRBJ1-4, the full variable domain is SAVISQKPSRDICQRGTSLTIQCQVDSQVTMMFWYRQQPGQSLTLIATANQGSEATYESGFVIDKFPISRPNLTFSTLTVSNMSPEDSSIYLCSVGAPGQANEKLFFGSGTQLSVL.

For this clone: With the read ending 3 residues before the CDR3 end, the germline J gene is used to fill in that end. The V and J genes are TRBV2 and TRBJ1-5, with TRBD1 as a possible D gene (5 bases). The CDR3 totals 14 residues. In germline, CDR1 is SNHLY, CDR2 FYNNEI. V dropped 6 bases and J dropped 2 bases, with 11 bases sitting between them. The CDR3 sequence: CASRGGGGNQPQHF. The sequenced CDR3 bases are TGTGCCAGCAGGGGGGGAGGCGGCAATCAGCCC. The full variable domain, with the rest looked up from reference TRBV2 and TRBJ1-5, is EPEVTQTPSHQVTQMGQEVILRCVPISNHLYFYWYRQILGQKVEFLVSFYNNEISEKSEIFDDQFSVERPDGSNFTLKIRSTKLEDSAMYFCASRGGGGNQPQHFGDGTRLSIL.

As regards this clone: The sequence runs out 3 residues before the end of the CDR3; the remainder is reconstructed from the germline J gene. The J gene is TRBJ1-5, the V gene TRBV6-1, with D perhaps matching TRBD1 (5 bases). Germline lookup yields CDR1 MNHNS and CDR2 SASEGT. Trimming took off 1 base at V and 3 bases at J, with 13 bases between the two ends. The CDR3 is made up of 16 amino acids. The CDR3: CASSEGWGRYNQPQHF. The sequenced CDR3 bases are TGTGCCAGCAGTGAAGGCTGGGGCCGATACAATCAGCCC.

Worth noting for this clone: The CDR3 is cut off 3 residues early in the read; its end comes from the germline J gene. The chain is built from TRBV20-1 and TRBJ2-1; 12 bases map to TRBD2. The length of the CDR3 is 18 residues. V lost 5 bases and J lost 0; bases outside the gene matches: 11. Germline V CDR1 and CDR2: DFQATT, SNEGSKA (reference sequence). The CDR3 loop reads CSAAGTSGLLSSYNEQFF. CDR3 DNA (partial): TGCAGTGCTGCCGGGACTAGCGGGCTACTTAGCTCCTACAATGAG.

As to this clone: The read gets to within 3 residues of the CDR3 end, and the germline J gene fills in the rest. This rearrangement joins TRBV7-8 to TRBJ1-1, with a weak D call TRBD1 (6 bases). CDR1 and CDR2 (germline): SGHVS, FQNEAQ. This CDR3 comprises 16 residues. V lost 6 bases and J 4 bases, leaving 21 bases between the germline ends. CDR3 amino acids: CASRFTQGKGLTEAFF. The sequenced CDR3 bases are TGTGCCAGCAGGTTTACACAGGGAAAGGGGCTCACTGAA.

With respect to this clone: The read is 3 residues too short to cover the CDR3 end, so that end is filled in from the germline J gene. The V gene is TRBV20-1, the J gene TRBJ2-1, with TRBD2 identical over 11 bases. Looked up from germline, CDR1 is DFQATT and CDR2 is SNEGSKA (reference sequence). V lost 3 bases to trimming and J lost 9 bases; unmatched junction nucleotides: 7. The CDR3 totals 14 residues. The part of the CDR3 DNA that was read is TGCAGTGCTAGGCCACTAGCGGGAGTACGTGAG. Its protein is CSARPLAGVRE. In full, the CDR3 reads CSARPLAGVREQFF.

Remarks on this clone: The CDR3 end is not reached by the read, which stops 3 residues before it; the germline J gene fills it in. The J gene is TRBJ2-3, the V gene TRBV7-3; D perhaps matches TRBD2 (6 bases). From germline, CDR1 is SGHTA and CDR2 FQGTGA. V dropped 2 bases and J dropped 4 bases, with 13 bases sitting between them. The CDR3 sequence is 15 residues long. The DNA read from the CDR3 is TGTGCCAGCAGCTTATTGGGCGGGAACGCAGATACG. Protein: CASSLLGGNADT. The CDR3 as a whole reads CASSLLGGNADTQYF.

Of note for this clone: The observed sequence ends 3 residues before the CDR3 terminus, with the missing tail filled in from the germline J gene. The gene calls are TRBV20-1 and TRBJ1-4; 8 bases are a match to TRBD1. Germline values: CDR1 DFQATT, CDR2 SNEGSKA (reference sequence). The CDR3 is 14 residues long. Trimming cost V 5 bases and J 7 bases; bases outside gene matches: 9. The sequenced CDR3 bases are TGCAGTGCTGACCCGACAGGGGCCGGTGAAAAA. Its protein is CSADPTGAGEK. The full-length CDR3 reads as CSADPTGAGEKLFF.

Turning to this clone: The read comes to an end 3 residues before the CDR3 does, leaving the germline J gene to fill in the end. This rearrangement joins TRBV5-1 to TRBJ2-1; 9 nucleotides agree with TRBD2. Trimming at V came to 4 bases and at J to 5 bases, leaving 7 bases not matched to a gene. The CDR3 spans 15 residues. Germline assignment: CDR1 SGHRS and CDR2 YFSETQ. CDR3 bases read: TGCGCCAGCAGCCCGACTAGCGGTATGAACAATGAG. Translated: CASSPTSGMNNE. The whole CDR3 region reads CASSPTSGMNNEQFF.

Comments on this clone: The sequenced fragment ends 3 residues before the CDR3 boundary, so the rest is inferred from the germline J gene. V gene TRBV19 combines with J gene TRBJ2-1; D is undetermined. The CDR3 spans 15 residues. Trimming shortened V by 7 bases and J by 7 bases, and 20 bases separated the two germline ends. Germline V gives CDR1 LNHDA, CDR2 SQIVND (reference sequence). CDR3 protein: CASTLQAISGNEQFF. The covered CDR3 bases are TGTGCCAGTACCCTCCAAGCGATAAGTGGGAATGAG.

On this clone itself: The observed sequence ends 3 residues before the CDR3 terminus, with the missing tail filled in from the germline J gene. This sequence joins TRBV2 and TRBJ2-5, with a possible D match to TRBD1 (6 bases). The CDR3 consists of 17 residues. V lost 0 bases and J lost 5, with 19 bases in between. The germline CDR1 and CDR2 sequences are SNHLY and FYNNEI. Incomplete CDR3 DNA: TGTGCCAGCAGTGAAGCCAGGGGAACAGGGTTCCGCGAGACC. Protein product: CASSEARGTGFRET. The CDR3 reads in full as CASSEARGTGFRETQYF. The full variable domain, in which reference TRBV2 and TRBJ2-5 provide the parts outside the CDR3, is EPEVTQTPSHQVTQMGQEVILRCVPISNHLYFYWYRQILGQKVEFLVSFYNNEISEKSEIFDDQFSVERPDGSNFTLKIRSTKLEDSAMYFCASSEARGTGFRETQYFGPGTRLLVL.

A note on this clone: The sequenced fragment ends 3 residues before the CDR3 boundary, so the rest is inferred from the germline J gene. V is TRBV11-2 and J is TRBJ2-3; perhaps TRBD2 as D (6 bases). Deletions cut 4 bases from V and 0 bases from J, with 11 bases between. Germline-derived CDR1 and CDR2 are SGHAT and FQNNGV. This CDR3 has 15 residues. The covered CDR3 bases are TGTGCCAGCAGCTACATTAGCGGTAGCACAGATACG. Translating it yields CASSYISGSTDT. The entire CDR3 protein reads CASSYISGSTDTQYF. Variable domain in full (rest from reference TRBV11-2 and TRBJ2-3): EAGVAQSPRYKIIEKRQSVAFWCNPISGHATLYWYQQILGQGPKLLIQFQNNGVVDDSQLPKDRFSAERLKGVDSTLKIQPAKLEDSAVYLCASSYISGSTDTQYFGPGTRLTVL.

About this clone itself: The read finishes 3 residues shy of the CDR3 end, and the germline J gene is used to complete it. The rearrangement links TRBV20-1 to TRBJ2-2; 10 bases line up with TRBD2. The junction had 11 bases not matched to a gene; V was cut back by 5 bases and J by 8 bases. This CDR3 comprises 15 residues. Germline V gene data show CDR1 as DFQATT and CDR2 as SNEGSKA (reference sequence). The CDR3 loop is CSAYGTSARKGELFF. The sequenced part of the CDR3 DNA is TGCAGTGCTTACGGGACTAGCGCGAGAAAAGGGGAG.

Remarks on this clone: The read ends 3 residues early relative to the CDR3; the germline J gene fills the gap. The chain combines TRBV5-1 with TRBJ1-6; 7 bases are shared with TRBD1. This CDR3 contains 20 residues. Germline V lookup: CDR1 SGHRS, CDR2 YFSETQ. Trimming removed 3 bases from V and 6 bases from J; junction bases left unmatched: 21. The sequenced CDR3 bases are TGCGCCAGCAGCTGGTCTGATCCTTACCTGCCCGGGACAGCTAATTCACCC. As protein: CASSWSDPYLPGTANSP. Given in full, the CDR3 is CASSWSDPYLPGTANSPLHF.

This CDR3 reads CSASGTGKAGELFF. The DNA read from the CDR3 is TGCAGTGCTTCGGGGACAGGGAAGGCCGGGGAG. The gene calls are TRBV20-1 and TRBJ2-2; 9 nucleotides align to TRBD1. The sequence runs out 3 residues before the end of the CDR3; the remainder is reconstructed from the germline J gene. The CDR3 is 14 residues long. Germline CDR1 and CDR2: DFQATT and SNEGSKA (reference sequence). V lost 5 bases to trimming and J lost 6 bases; unmatched junction nucleotides: 7.

About this clone itself: The CDR3 is cut off 3 residues early in the read; its end comes from the germline J gene. This rearrangement joins TRBV6-1 to TRBJ2-2, with TRBD2 identical over 12 bases. From germline, CDR1 is MNHNS and CDR2 SASEGT. V shed 1 base, J shed 6 bases, and the junction held 3 bases outside the gene matches. The CDR3 loop spans 16 amino acids. The DNA read from the CDR3 is TGTGCCAGCAGTGAAGGACTAGCGGGAGTTGCCGGGGAG. Its protein product is CASSEGLAGVAGE. The whole CDR3 protein reads CASSEGLAGVAGELFF.

About this clone itself: Read data end 3 residues before the CDR3 end; the end is taken from the germline J gene. The chain couples TRBV19 to TRBJ1-1, with 7 positions matching TRBD1. The CDR3 sequence is 14 residues long. Per germline, CDR1 LNHDA and CDR2 SQIVND (reference sequence). Trimming cost V 5 bases and J 3 bases; bases outside gene matches: 6. CDR3 sequence: CASSPGQPHTEAFF. The covered CDR3 bases are TGTGCCAGTAGTCCGGGACAGCCCCACACTGAA.

CDR3 residues: CASAGFGNTEAFF. The part of the CDR3 DNA that was read is TGTGCCAGTGCAGGATTTGGGAACACTGAA. The chain recombines TRBV19 with TRBJ1-1; D unresolved. The read is 3 residues too short to cover the CDR3 end, so that end is filled in from the germline J gene. The germline V gene has CDR1 LNHDA and CDR2 SQIVND (reference sequence). There are 13 residues in the CDR3. V was pared by 8 bases and J by 1 base, with 11 bases between.

Of note for this clone: The read terminates 3 residues before the CDR3 end, so the remaining end is supplied by the germline J gene. The gene calls are TRBV4-2 and TRBJ2-2, with 12 bases fitting TRBD2. The CDR3 length is 17 residues. Germline CDR1 is LGHNA and CDR2 is YNFKEQ. V shed 0 bases, J shed 5 bases, and the junction held 4 bases outside the gene matches. The CDR3 DNA, read in part, is TGTGCCAGCAGCCAAGAACTAGCGGGAGGAAAAACCGGGGAG. Its translation: CASSQELAGGKTGE. From start to end, the CDR3 is CASSQELAGGKTGELFF.

A note on this clone: The read ends 3 residues before the CDR3 terminus; that terminus is restored from the germline J gene. J is TRBJ2-1 and V is TRBV30; D unresolved. Germline V lookup: CDR1 GTSNPN, CDR2 SVGIG (reference sequence). The CDR3 length is 12 residues. Trimming shortened V by 2 bases and J by 4 bases, and 6 bases separated the two germline ends. The covered CDR3 bases are TGTGCCTGGAGTTTCAATTACAATGAG. It yields the protein CAWSFNYNE. In full, the CDR3 reads CAWSFNYNEQFF.

This CDR3 is CASSLSVADTQYF. The part of the CDR3 DNA that was read is TGTGCCAGCAGCTTATCAGTCGCAGATACG. The chain uses TRBV7-2 and TRBJ2-3; D is ambiguous. The read terminates 3 residues ahead of where the CDR3 ends, so the germline J gene completes it. CDR3 size: 13 residues. With 2 bases removed from V and 4 bases from J, the gap between germline ends came to 7 bases. Per germline, CDR1 SGHTA and CDR2 FQGNSA.

As to this clone: The CDR3 is cut off 3 residues early in the read; its end comes from the germline J gene. J is TRBJ1-4 and V is TRBV5-1; 7 nucleotides agree with TRBD1. Trimming cost V 4 bases and J 7 bases; bases outside gene matches: 7. In germline, CDR1 is SGHRS, CDR2 YFSETQ. The CDR3 spans 14 residues. CDR3 loop: CASSPDRDSEKLFF. The sequenced CDR3 bases are TGCGCCAGCAGCCCTGACAGGGATAGTGAAAAA.

Concerning this clone itself: Read data end 3 residues before the CDR3 end; the end is taken from the germline J gene. The chain joins TRBV5-4 to TRBJ1-2, with 8 bases matching TRBD1. The CDR3 contains 13 residues. Trimming at V came to 2 bases and at J to 7 bases, leaving 4 bases not matched to a gene. Looked up from germline, CDR1 is SGHNT and CDR2 is YYREEE (reference sequence). CDR3 in amino acids: CASSFQGAGGYTF. The CDR3 DNA, read in part, is TGTGCCAGCAGCTTCCAGGGGGCGGGTGGC. Using reference TRBV5-4 and TRBJ1-2 for the parts outside the CDR3, the full variable domain is ETGVTQSPTHLIKTRGQQVTLRCSSQSGHNTVSWYQQALGQGPQFIFQYYREEENGRGNFPPRFSGLQFPNYSSELNVNALELDDSALYLCASSFQGAGGYTFGSGTRLTVV.